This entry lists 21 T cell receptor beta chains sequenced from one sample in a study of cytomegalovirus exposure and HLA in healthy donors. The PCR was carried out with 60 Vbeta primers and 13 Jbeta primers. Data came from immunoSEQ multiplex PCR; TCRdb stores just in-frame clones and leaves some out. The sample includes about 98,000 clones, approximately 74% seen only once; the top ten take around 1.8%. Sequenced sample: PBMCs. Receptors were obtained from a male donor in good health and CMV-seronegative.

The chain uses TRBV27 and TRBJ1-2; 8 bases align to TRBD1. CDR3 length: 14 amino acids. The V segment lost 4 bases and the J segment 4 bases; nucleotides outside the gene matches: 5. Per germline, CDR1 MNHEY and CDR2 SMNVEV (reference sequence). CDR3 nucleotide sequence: TGTGCCAGCAGTTACCGGACAGGGAGCTATGGCTACACCTTC. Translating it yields CASSYRTGSYGYTF.

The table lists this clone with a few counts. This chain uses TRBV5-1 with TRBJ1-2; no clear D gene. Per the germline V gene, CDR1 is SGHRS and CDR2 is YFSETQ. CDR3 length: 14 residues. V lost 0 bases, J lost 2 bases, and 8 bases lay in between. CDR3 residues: CASSLDPVNYGYTF. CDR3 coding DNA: TGCGCCAGCAGCTTGGATCCGGTGAACTATGGCTACACCTTC.

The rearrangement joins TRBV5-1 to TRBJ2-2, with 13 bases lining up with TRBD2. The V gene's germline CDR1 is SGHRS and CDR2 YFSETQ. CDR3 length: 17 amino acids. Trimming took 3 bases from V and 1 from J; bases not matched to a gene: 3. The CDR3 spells CASSWRTSGRNTGELFF. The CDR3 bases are TGCGCCAGCAGCTGGAGGACTAGCGGGAGGAACACCGGGGAGCTGTTTTTT.

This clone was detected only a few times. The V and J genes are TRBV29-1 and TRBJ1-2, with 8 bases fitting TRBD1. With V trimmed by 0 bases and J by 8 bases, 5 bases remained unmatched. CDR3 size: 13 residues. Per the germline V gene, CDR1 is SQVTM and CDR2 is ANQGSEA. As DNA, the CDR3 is TGCAGCGTTGAAGACTCAGGGACAGGCGGCTACACCTTC. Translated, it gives CSVEDSGTGGYTF.

The CDR3 bases are TGTGCCTGGAAAGGGACAATCTTAGGAAACACTGAAGCTTTCTTT. The encoded protein is CAWKGTILGNTEAFF. The V and J genes are TRBV30 and TRBJ1-1, with TRBD1 as a possible D gene (6 bases). V shed 4 bases and J shed 2 bases, with 17 bases lying between them. The V gene's germline CDR1 is GTSNPN and CDR2 SVGIG (reference sequence). The CDR3 consists of 15 residues.

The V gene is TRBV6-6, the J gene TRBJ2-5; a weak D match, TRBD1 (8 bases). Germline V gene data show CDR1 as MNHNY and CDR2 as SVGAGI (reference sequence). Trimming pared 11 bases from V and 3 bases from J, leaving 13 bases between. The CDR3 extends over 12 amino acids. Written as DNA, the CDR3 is TGTGCCGGGAGGGACAGGAAAGAGACCCAGTACTTC. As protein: CAGRDRKETQYF.

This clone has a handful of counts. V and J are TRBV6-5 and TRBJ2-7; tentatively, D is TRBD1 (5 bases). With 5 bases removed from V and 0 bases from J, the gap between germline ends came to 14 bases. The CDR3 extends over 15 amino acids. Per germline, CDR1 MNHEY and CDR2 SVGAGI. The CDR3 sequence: CASSPPGALSYEQYF. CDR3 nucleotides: TGTGCCAGCAGTCCTCCTGGGGCCCTCTCCTACGAGCAGTACTTC.

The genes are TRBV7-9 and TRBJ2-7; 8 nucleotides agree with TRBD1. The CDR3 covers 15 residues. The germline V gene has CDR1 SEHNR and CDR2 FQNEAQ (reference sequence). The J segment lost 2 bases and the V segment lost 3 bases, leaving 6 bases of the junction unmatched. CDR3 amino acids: CASSLARTGPYEQYF. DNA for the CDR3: TGTGCCAGCAGCTTGGCGCGGACAGGGCCCTACGAGCAGTACTTC.

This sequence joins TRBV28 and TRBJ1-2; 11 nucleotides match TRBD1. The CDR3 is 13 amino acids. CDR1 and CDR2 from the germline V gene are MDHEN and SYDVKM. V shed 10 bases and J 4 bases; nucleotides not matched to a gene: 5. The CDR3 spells CATRTGGIYGYTF. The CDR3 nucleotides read TGTGCCACAAGGACAGGGGGCATCTATGGCTACACCTTC.

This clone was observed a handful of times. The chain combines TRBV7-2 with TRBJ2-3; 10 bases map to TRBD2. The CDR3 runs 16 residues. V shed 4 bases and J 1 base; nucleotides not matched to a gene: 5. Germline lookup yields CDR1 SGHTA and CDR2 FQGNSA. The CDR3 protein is CASSSASGRGTDTQYF. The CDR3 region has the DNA TGTGCCAGCAGCTCCGCTAGCGGGAGAGGCACAGATACGCAGTATTTT.

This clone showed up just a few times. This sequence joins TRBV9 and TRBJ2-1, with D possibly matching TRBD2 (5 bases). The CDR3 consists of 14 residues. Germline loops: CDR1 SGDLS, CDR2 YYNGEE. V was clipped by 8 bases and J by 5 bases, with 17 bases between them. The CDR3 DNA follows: TGTGCCAGTGGCGAGGGCCCCCAAAACAATGAGCAGTTCTTC. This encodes CASGEGPQNNEQFF.

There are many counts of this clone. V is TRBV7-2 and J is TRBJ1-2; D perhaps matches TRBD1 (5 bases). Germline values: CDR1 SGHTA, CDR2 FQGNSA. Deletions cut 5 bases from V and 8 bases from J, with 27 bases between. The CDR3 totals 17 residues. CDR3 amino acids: CASSQISGGGLLLGYTF. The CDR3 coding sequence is TGTGCCAGCAGCCAAATCTCCGGGGGGGGATTGCTATTGGGCTACACCTTC.

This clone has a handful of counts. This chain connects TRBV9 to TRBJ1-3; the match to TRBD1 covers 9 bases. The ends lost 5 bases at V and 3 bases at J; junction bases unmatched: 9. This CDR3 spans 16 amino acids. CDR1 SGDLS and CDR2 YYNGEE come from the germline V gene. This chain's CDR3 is CASSVEDRGVGNTIYF. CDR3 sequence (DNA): TGTGCCAGCAGTGTCGAGGACAGGGGTGTTGGAAACACCATATATTTT. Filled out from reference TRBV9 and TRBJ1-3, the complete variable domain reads DSGVTQTPKHLITATGQRVTLRCSPRSGDLSVYWYQQSLDQGLQFLIQYYNGEERAKGNILERFSAQQFPDLHSELNLSSLELGDSALYFCASSVEDRGVGNTIYFGEGSWLTVV.

CDR3 sequence reads: CASSQATGTGLLQYF. CDR3 nucleotide sequence: TGCGCCAGCAGCCAAGCGACCGGGACAGGGCTATTGCAGTACTTC. The chain carries TRBV4-3 and TRBJ2-7; TRBD1 aligns across 9 bases. V shed 1 base and J 9 bases; nucleotides not matched to a gene: 10. Germline V gene data show CDR1 as LGHNA and CDR2 as YSLEER. The CDR3 extends over 15 amino acids.

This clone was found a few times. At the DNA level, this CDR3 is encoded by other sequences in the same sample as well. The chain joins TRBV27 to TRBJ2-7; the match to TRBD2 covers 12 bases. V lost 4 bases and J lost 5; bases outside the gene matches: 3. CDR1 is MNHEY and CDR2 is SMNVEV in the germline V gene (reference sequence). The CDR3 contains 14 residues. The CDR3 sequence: CASSSTSGSHEQYF. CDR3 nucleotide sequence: TGTGCCAGCAGTTCGACTAGCGGGAGCCACGAGCAGTACTTC.

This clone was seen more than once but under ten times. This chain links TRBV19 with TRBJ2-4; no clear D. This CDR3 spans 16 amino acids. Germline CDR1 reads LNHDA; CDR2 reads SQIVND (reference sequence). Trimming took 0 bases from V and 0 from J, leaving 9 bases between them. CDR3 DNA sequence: TGTGCCAGTAGTATAGAGGGCCGAATAGCCAAAAACATTCAGTACTTC. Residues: CASSIEGRIAKNIQYF.

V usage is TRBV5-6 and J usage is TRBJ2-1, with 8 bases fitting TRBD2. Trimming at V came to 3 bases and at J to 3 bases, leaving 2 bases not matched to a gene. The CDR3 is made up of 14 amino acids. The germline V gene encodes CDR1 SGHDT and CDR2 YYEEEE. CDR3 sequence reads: CASSYSGVYNEQFF. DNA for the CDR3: TGTGCCAGCAGCTATAGCGGGGTCTACAATGAGCAGTTCTTC.

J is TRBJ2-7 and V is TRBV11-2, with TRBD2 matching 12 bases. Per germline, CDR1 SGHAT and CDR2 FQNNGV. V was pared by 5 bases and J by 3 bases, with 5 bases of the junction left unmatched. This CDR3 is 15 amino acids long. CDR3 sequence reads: CASSRAGLAGYEQYF. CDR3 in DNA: TGTGCCAGCAGCCGGGCGGGACTAGCGGGCTACGAGCAGTACTTC.

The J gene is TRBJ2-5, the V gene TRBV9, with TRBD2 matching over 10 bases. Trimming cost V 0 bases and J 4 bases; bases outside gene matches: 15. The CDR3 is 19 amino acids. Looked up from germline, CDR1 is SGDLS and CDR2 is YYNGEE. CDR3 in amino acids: CASSVDACLAGDISETQYF. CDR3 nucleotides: TGTGCCAGCAGCGTAGATGCATGCCTAGCGGGAGATATATCAGAGACCCAGTACTTC.

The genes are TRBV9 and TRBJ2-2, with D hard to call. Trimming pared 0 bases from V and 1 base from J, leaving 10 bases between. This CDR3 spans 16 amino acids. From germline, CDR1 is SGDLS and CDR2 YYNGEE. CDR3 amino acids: CASSVGGGENTGELFF. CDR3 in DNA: TGTGCCAGCAGCGTAGGAGGCGGTGAGAACACCGGGGAGCTGTTTTTT.

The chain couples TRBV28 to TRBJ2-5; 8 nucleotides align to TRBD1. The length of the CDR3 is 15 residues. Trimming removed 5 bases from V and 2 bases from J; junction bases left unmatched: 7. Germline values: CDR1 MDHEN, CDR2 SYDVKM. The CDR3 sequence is CASSLPGTGQETQYF. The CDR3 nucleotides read TGTGCCAGCAGTCTTCCCGGGACAGGACAAGAGACCCAGTACTTC.